The text below deals with one T cell receptor (beta chain). Its antigen is as yet unknown. The sample originates from a study of T cell repertoires in cytomegalovirus infection. Turning to the study itself: CMV infection and matching HLA type were both indicated by public TCR beta signatures. Study-wide results and caveats: The study identified carriers of CMV plus the relevant HLA from cumulative public TCR beta family frequency. The study found HLA-C-restricted CMV-specific TCR beta clonotypes dominating the ex vivo response.

From germline, CDR1 is SGHTA and CDR2 FQGNSA. Trimming shortened V by 7 bases and J by 3 bases, and 15 bases separated the two germline ends. The CDR3 has 14 residues. TCRdb re-called the reads with MiXCR, one entry per CDR3 protein. Here the sample spans around 530,000 distinct CDR3 sequences, approximately 25% being singletons. The source is a human donor in good health (CMV status not recorded). Some clones in this sample may be carry-over from other donors' samples. What was sequenced was PBMCs. The chain has TRBV7-2 and TRBJ2-5; D call uncertain. This CDR3 reads CASTRGGVKETQYF. CDR3 coding DNA: TGTGCCAGCACCAGAGGTGGGGTTAAAGAGACCCAGTACTTC.